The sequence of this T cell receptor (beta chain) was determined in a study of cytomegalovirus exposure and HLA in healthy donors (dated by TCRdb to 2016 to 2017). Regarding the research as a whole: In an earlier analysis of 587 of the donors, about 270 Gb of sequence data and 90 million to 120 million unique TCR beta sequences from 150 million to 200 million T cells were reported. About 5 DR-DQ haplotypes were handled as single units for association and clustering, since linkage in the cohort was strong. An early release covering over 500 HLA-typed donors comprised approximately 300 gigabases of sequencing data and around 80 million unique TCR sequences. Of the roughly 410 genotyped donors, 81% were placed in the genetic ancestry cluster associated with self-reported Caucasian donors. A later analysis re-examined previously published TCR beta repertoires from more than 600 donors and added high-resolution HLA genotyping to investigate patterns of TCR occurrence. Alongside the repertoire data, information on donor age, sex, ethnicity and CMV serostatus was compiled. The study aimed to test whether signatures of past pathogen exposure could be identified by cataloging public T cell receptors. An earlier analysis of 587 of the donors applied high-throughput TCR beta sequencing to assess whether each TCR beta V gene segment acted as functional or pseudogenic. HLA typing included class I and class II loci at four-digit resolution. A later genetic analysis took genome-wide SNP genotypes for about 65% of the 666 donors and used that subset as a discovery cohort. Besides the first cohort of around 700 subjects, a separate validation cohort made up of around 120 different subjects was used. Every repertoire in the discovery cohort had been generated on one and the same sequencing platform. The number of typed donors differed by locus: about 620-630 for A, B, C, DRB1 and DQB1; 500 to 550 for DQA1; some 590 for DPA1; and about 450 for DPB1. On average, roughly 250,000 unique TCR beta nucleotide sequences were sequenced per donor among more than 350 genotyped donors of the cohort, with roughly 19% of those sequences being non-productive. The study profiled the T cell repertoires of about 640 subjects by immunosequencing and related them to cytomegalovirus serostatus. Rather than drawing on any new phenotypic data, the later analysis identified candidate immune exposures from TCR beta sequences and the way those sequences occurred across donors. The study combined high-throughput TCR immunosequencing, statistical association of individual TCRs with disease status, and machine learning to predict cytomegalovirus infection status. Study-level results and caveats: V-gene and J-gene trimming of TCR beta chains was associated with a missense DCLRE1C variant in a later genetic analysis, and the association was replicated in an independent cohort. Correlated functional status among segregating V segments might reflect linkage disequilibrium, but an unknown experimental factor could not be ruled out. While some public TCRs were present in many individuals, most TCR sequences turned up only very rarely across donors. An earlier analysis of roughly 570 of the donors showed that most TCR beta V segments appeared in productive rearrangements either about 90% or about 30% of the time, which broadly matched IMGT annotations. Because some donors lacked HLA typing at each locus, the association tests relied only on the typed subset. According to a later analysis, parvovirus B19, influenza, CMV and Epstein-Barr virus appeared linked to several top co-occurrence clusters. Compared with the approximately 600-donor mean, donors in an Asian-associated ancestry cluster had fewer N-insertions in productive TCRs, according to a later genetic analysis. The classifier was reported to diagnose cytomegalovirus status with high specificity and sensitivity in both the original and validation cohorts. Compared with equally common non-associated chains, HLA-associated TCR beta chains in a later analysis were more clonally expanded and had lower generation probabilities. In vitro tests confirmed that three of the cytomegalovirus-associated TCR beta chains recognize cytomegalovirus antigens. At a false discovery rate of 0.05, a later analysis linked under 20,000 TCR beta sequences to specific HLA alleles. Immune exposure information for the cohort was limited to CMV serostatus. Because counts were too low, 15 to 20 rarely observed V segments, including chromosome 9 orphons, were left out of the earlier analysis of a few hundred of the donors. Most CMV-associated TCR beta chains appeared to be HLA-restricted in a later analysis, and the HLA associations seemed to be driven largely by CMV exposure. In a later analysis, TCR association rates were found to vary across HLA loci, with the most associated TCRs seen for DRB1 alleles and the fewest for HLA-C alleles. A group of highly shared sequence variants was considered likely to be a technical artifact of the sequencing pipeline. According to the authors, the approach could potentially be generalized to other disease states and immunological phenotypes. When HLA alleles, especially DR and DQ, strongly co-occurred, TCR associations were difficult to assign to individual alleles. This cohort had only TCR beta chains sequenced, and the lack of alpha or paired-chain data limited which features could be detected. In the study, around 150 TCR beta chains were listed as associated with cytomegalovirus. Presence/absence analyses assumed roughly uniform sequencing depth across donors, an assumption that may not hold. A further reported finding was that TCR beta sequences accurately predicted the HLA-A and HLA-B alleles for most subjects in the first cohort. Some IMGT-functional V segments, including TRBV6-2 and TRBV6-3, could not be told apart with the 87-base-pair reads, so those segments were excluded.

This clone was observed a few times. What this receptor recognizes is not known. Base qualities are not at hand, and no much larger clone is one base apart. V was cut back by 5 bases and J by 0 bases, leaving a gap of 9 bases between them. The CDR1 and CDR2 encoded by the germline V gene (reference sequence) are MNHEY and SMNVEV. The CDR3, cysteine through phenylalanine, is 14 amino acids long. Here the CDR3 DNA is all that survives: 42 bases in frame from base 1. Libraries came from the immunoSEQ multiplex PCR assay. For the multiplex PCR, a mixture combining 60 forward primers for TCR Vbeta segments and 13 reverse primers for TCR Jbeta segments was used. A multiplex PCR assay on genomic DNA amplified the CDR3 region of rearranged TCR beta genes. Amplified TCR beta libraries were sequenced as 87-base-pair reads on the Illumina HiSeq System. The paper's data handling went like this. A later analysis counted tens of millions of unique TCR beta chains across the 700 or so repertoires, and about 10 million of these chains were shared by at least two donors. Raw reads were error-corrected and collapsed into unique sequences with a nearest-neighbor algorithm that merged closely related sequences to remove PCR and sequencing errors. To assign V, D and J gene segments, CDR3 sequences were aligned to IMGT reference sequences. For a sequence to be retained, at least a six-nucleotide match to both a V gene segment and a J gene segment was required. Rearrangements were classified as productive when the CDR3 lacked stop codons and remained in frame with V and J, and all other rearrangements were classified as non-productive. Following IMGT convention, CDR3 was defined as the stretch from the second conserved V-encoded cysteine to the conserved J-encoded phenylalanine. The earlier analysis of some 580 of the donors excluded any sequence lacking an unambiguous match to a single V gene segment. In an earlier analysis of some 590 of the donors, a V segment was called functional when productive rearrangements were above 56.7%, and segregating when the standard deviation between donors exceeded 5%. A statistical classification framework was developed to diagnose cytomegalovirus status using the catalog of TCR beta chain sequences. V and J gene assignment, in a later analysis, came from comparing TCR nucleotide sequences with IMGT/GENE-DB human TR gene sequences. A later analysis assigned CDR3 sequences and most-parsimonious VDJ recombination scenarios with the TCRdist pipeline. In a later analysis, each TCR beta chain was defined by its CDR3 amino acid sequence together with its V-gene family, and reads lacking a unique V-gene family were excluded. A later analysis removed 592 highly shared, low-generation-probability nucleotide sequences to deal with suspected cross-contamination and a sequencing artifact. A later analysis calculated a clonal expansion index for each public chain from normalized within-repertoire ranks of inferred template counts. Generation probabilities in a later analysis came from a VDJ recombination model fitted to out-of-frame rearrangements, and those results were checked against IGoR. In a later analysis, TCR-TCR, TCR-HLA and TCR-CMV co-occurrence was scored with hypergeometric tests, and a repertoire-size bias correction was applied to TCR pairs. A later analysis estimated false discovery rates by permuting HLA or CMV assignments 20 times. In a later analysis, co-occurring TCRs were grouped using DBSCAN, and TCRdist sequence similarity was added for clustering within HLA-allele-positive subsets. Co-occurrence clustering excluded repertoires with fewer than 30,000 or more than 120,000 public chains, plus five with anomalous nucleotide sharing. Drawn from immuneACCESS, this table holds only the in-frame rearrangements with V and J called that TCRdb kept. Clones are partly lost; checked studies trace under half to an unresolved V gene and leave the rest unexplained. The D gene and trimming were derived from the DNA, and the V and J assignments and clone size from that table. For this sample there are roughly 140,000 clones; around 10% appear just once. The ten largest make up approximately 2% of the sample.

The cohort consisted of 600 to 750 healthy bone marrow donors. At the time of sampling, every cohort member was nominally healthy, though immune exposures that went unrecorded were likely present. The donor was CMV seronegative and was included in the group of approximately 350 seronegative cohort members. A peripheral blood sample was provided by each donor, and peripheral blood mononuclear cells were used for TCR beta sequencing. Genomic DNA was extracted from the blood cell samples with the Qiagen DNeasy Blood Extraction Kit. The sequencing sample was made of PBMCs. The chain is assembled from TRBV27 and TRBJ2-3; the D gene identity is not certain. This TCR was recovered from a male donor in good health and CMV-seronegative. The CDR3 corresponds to CASSLSLSTDTQYF. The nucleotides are TGTGCCAGCAGTCTTAGCCTGAGCACAGATACGCAGTATTTT.